The rows below give T cell receptor beta chains drawn from one sample of a study of T cells in Graves' hyperthyroidism and ophthalmopathy. TCRdb used MiXCR to reprocess the multiplex PCR reads, holding one entry per CDR3 protein. The sample lists around 700,000 distinct CDR3 sequences; roughly a sixth were seen once. The sample taken for sequencing was blood. The receptors originated from a woman aged 45-65 years with Graves' hyperthyroidism that later progressed to Graves' ophthalmopathy. CDR3s include the opening cysteine and the closing phenylalanine or tryptophan. A D gene is named only where the DNA matches it firmly. Clone size is given for some rows only: seen once, a few or many times, or a class if the clone is expanded.

J,V,size,D,CDR3,DNA
TRBJ2-7,TRBV7-8,-,-,CASSGARGLTYEQYF,TGCGCCAGCAGCGGGGCCCGGGGGCTGACCTACGAGCAGTACTTC
TRBJ2-2,TRBV30,few,TRBD2,CAWSVSGDNTGELFF,TGTGCCTGGAGTGTAAGCGGGGACAACACCGGGGAGCTGTTTTTT
TRBJ1-6,TRBV3-1,many,-,CASSQQGRGSPLHF,TGTGCCAGCAGCCAACAGGGCCGCGGCTCACCCCTCCACTTT
TRBJ2-3,TRBV10-3,few,TRBD2,CAISDPGGTDTQYF,TGTGCCATCAGTGACCCCGGGGGGACAGATACGCAGTATTTT
TRBJ1-1,TRBV10-2,many,-,CASSEPGLGTEAFF,TGCGCCAGCAGTGAGCCGGGGCTGGGCACTGAAGCTTTCTTT
TRBJ1-5,TRBV2,many,-,CASSPPPGFNQPQHF,TGTGCCAGCAGTCCCCCCCCGGGTTTCAATCAGCCCCAGCATTTT
TRBJ1-2,TRBV20-1,many,-,CSEKPSNYGYTF,TGCAGTGAAAAACCAAGTAACTATGGCTACACCTTC
TRBJ2-1,TRBV5-1,many,TRBD1,CASSLDRGSTYNEQFF,TGCGCCAGCAGCTTGGACAGGGGTAGTACCTACAATGAGCAGTTCTTC
TRBJ2-7,TRBV7-6,few,-,CASSPHRDFSYEQYF,TGTGCCAGCAGCCCCCACCGGGACTTCTCCTACGAGCAGTACTTC
TRBJ1-2,TRBV20-1,many,TRBD1,CSAPGQGATNYGYTF,TGCAGTGCTCCGGGACAGGGGGCTACTAACTATGGCTACACCTTC
TRBJ2-1,TRBV2,few,-,CASSEGSTAYNEQFF,TGTGCCAGCAGTGAAGGATCGACAGCCTACAATGAGCAGTTCTTC
TRBJ2-1,TRBV7-9,many,-,CASSPRQDSYNEQFF,TGTGCCAGCAGCCCACGACAAGACTCCTACAATGAGCAGTTCTTC
TRBJ1-6,TRBV9,-,-,CASSVGVPGNSPLHF,TGTGCCAGCAGCGTAGGGGTTCCGGGTAATTCACCCCTCCACTTT
TRBJ2-7,TRBV28,-,TRBD2,CASSLDLAEPYEQYF,TGTGCCAGCAGTTTAGATCTAGCGGAGCCCTACGAGCAGTACTTC
TRBJ1-5,TRBV6-5,-,-,CASSSLIGLQGDNQPQHF,TGTGCCAGCAGTTCACTTATTGGATTACAGGGAGACAATCAGCCCCAGCATTTT
TRBJ1-6,TRBV13,few,-,CASSLTSVGNSPLHF,TGTGCCAGCAGCTTAACTTCAGTGGGGAATTCACCCCTCCACTTT
TRBJ2-2,TRBV12-3/TRBV12-4,few,-,CASSSFGIYTGELFF,TGTGCCAGCAGTTCTTTTGGAATCTACACCGGGGAGCTGTTTTTT